A single sample is the source of the 22 T cell receptor beta chains below, sequenced in a study of T cell responses to AZD1222 COVID-19 vaccine. Data came from immunoSEQ multiplex PCR; TCRdb stores just in-frame clones and leaves some out. The repertoire has around 120,000 clones, around 92% of them found once; the top ten carry around 15%. This specimen was peripheral blood, taken on day 0 of AZD1222 vaccination. The source of these receptors is an adult in good health.

The gene calls are TRBV2 and TRBJ2-3, with a weak D call TRBD2 (5 bases). CDR1 is SNHLY and CDR2 is FYNNEI in the germline V gene. The CDR3 runs 14 residues. Trimming took 6 bases from V and 5 from J, leaving 15 bases between them. The CDR3 sequence: CASRSSLRIDTQYF. The CDR3 nucleotides read TGTGCCAGCAGATCTAGCCTAAGGATAGATACGCAGTATTTT.

The chain couples TRBV2 to TRBJ1-5; 9 bases match TRBD1. The CDR3 runs 14 residues. V lost 6 bases, J lost 6 bases, and 6 bases stayed unmatched. Germline CDR1 is SNHLY and CDR2 is FYNNEI. CDR3: CASRTGGNGQPQHF. CDR3 in DNA: TGTGCCAGCAGAACAGGGGGCAATGGTCAGCCCCAGCATTTT.

The rearrangement joins TRBV11-2 to TRBJ1-2, with unresolved D. The V end was cut by 0 bases, the J end by 5 bases, with 10 bases between. CDR3 length: 14 amino acids. Germline lookup yields CDR1 SGHAT and CDR2 FQNNGV. The CDR3 DNA reads TGTGCCAGCAGCTTAGATGGGCGTCCATATGGCTACACCTTC. It is translated as CASSLDGRPYGYTF.

The chain uses TRBV16 and TRBJ1-2; the D is unclear. CDR1 is KGHSY and CDR2 is FQNENV in the germline V gene. V lost 2 bases and J 4 bases, leaving 5 bases between the germline ends. The CDR3 covers 12 residues. The CDR3 nucleotides are TGTGCCAGCAGCCAAAACAGCTATGGCTACACCTTC. This sequence encodes CASSQNSYGYTF.

J is TRBJ1-6 and V is TRBV6-2 or TRBV6-3; a weak D match, TRBD1 (6 bases). CDR1 MNHEY and CDR2 SVGEGT come from the germline V gene. The CDR3 has 14 amino acids. V dropped 0 bases and J dropped 15 bases, with 15 bases sitting between them. The CDR3 DNA reads as TGTGCCAGCAGTTACTCGACGTTGTCAGGGGTCCTCCACTTT. Amino acid sequence: CASSYSTLSGVLHF.

V usage is TRBV29-1 and J usage is TRBJ2-7; 13 bases fit TRBD2. With V trimmed by 0 bases and J by 0 bases, 11 bases remained unmatched. CDR3 size: 19 residues. Germline values: CDR1 SQVTM, CDR2 ANQGSEA. The CDR3 loop reads CSVEDRGLAGLESSYEQYF. The CDR3 DNA reads as TGCAGCGTTGAAGATCGGGGACTAGCGGGGCTAGAGAGCTCCTACGAGCAGTACTTC.

The gene calls are TRBV5-1 and TRBJ1-6, with D possibly TRBD1 on 6 matching bases. The CDR3 runs 17 residues. V lost 2 bases and J 7 bases, leaving 19 bases between the germline ends. Germline lookup yields CDR1 SGHRS and CDR2 YFSETQ. The CDR3 sequence is CASSFFRPGQINSPLHF. The CDR3 DNA reads as TGCGCCAGCAGCTTCTTCCGCCCGGGACAAATCAATTCACCCCTCCACTTT.

The V call is TRBV7-9, the J call TRBJ2-1, with 8 positions matching TRBD2. Germline assignment: CDR1 SEHNR and CDR2 FQNEAQ (reference sequence). Trimming at V came to 6 bases and at J to 8 bases, leaving 6 bases not matched to a gene. The length of the CDR3 is 13 residues. CDR3 protein: CASRAGGVDEQFF. CDR3 nucleotides: TGTGCCAGCAGGGCGGGAGGCGTGGATGAGCAGTTCTTC.

This clone was observed at least ten times. This sequence joins TRBV7-8 and TRBJ2-2, with a weak D call TRBD2 (5 bases). Germline V gene sequence: CDR1 SGHVS, CDR2 FQNEAQ. Trimming stripped 1 base from V and 6 bases from J, with 12 bases between. The CDR3 covers 15 residues. CDR3 in amino acids: CASSLGEMRAGELFF. The CDR3, as DNA: TGTGCCAGCAGCTTAGGGGAAATGAGGGCCGGGGAGCTGTTTTTT.

The J gene is TRBJ1-2, the V gene TRBV6-5; D unclear. CDR3 length: 16 residues. The germline V gene has CDR1 MNHEY and CDR2 SVGAGI. V lost 0 bases to trimming and J lost 4 bases, with 15 bases between them. The CDR3 region has the DNA TGTGCCAGCAGTTACTCGATTAGGAGATATAGCTATGGCTACACCTTC. Its translation is CASSYSIRRYSYGYTF.

V and J are TRBV11-3 and TRBJ1-1; no definite D call. With 1 base removed from V and 4 bases from J, the gap between germline ends came to 7 bases. The CDR3 is 13 residues long. CDR1 and CDR2 from the germline V gene are SGHNT and YENEEA. The CDR3 sequence is CASSLGVSTEAFF. The DNA for the CDR3 is TGTGCCAGCAGCTTAGGGGTTAGCACTGAAGCTTTCTTT.

CDR3 sequence reads: CASSTGTGPYEQYF. Written as DNA, the CDR3 is TGCGCCAGCTCTACCGGGACAGGGCCCTACGAGCAGTACTTC. The chain employs TRBV4-3 and TRBJ2-7; 9 bases are shared with TRBD1. The CDR3 loop spans 14 amino acids. Losses at the gene ends were 8 bases for V and 2 bases for J; bases not matched to a gene: 7. Germline-derived CDR1 and CDR2 are LGHNA and YSLEER.

By sample share, this clone is large. Other DNA sequences in the sample encode the same CDR3. Here the CDR3 reads CAIGTGDSNQPQHF. The CDR3 DNA sequence: TGTGCCATCGGGACGGGGGATAGCAATCAGCCCCAGCATTTT. The J gene is TRBJ1-5, the V gene TRBV10-3, with TRBD1 as a possible D gene (5 bases). The CDR3 loop spans 14 amino acids. The germline gives CDR1 ENHRY, CDR2 SYGVKD. Trimming removed 8 bases at V and 0 bases at J, with 11 bases between.

This sequence joins TRBV7-9 and TRBJ1-1; TRBD1 might be the D (5 bases). Germline CDR1 reads SEHNR; CDR2 reads FQNEAQ (reference sequence). The CDR3 contains 13 residues. CDR3 residues: CATHGHLNTEAFF. The CDR3 DNA reads as TGTGCAACCCACGGACATCTGAACACTGAAGCTTTCTTT. The entire variable domain, with the rest obtained from reference TRBV7-9 and TRBJ1-1, is as follows: DTGVSQNPRHKITKRGQNVTFRCDPISEHNRLYWYRQTLGQGPEFLTYFQNEAQLEKSRLLSDRFSAERPKGSFSTLEIQRTEQGDSAMYLCATHGHLNTEAFFGQGTRLTVV.

The gene calls are TRBV4-2 and TRBJ2-1, with TRBD1 as a possible D gene (5 bases). CDR1 is LGHNA, CDR2 YNFKEQ, per germline. V lost 0 bases and J 3 bases, leaving 9 bases between the germline ends. This CDR3 spans 15 amino acids. CDR3 DNA: TGTGCCAGCAGCCAAGATTTAGACAGCTACAATGAGCAGTTCTTC. Its protein product is CASSQDLDSYNEQFF.

DNA of the CDR3: TGTGCCAGCAGTCCACAAATGACAGGGGGCTCGGGAAACACCATATATTTT. It codes for CASSPQMTGGSGNTIYF. The chain recombines TRBV6-6 with TRBJ1-3; TRBD1 agrees at 10 bases. The ends lost 5 bases at V and 4 bases at J; junction bases unmatched: 11. Germline loops: CDR1 MNHNY, CDR2 SVGAGI (reference sequence). The CDR3 sequence is 17 residues long.

This clone was detected only once. This rearrangement joins TRBV28 to TRBJ2-7; 8 bases line up with TRBD2. V lost 4 bases to trimming and J lost 4 bases; unmatched junction nucleotides: 3. CDR1 is MDHEN, CDR2 SYDVKM, per germline. There are 13 residues in the CDR3. The CDR3 protein is CASSWTSWYEQYF. The DNA of the CDR3 is TGTGCCAGCAGTTGGACTAGCTGGTACGAGCAGTACTTC.

This clone was observed a few times. J is TRBJ1-4 and V is TRBV4-3; a possible D gene is TRBD1 (5 bases). Trimming pared 0 bases from V and 8 bases from J, leaving 16 bases between. The CDR3 is made up of 16 amino acids. In germline, CDR1 is LGHNA, CDR2 YSLEER. CDR3 DNA: TGCGCCAGCAGCCAAGAATTGCGGGGGAGGGAGGAAAAACTGTTTTTT. The encoded protein is CASSQELRGREEKLFF.

The chain has TRBV7-8 and TRBJ2-1, with TRBD1 matching over 7 bases. Germline values: CDR1 SGHVS, CDR2 FQNEAQ. This CDR3 is built from 17 residues. The V segment lost 5 bases and the J segment 0 bases; nucleotides outside the gene matches: 10. This chain's CDR3 is CASSRTGEGSSYNEQFF. CDR3 in DNA: TGTGCCAGCAGCCGTACAGGGGAAGGGAGCTCCTACAATGAGCAGTTCTTC.

The chain joins TRBV4-2 to TRBJ2-3, with TRBD1 matching over 7 bases. Unmatched junction bases numbered 7, after V lost 3 bases and J lost 1 base. The CDR3 spans 16 residues. Looked up from germline, CDR1 is LGHNA and CDR2 is YNFKEQ. The CDR3 reads CASSHLQGEGTDTQYF. The CDR3 bases are TGTGCCAGCAGCCATCTCCAGGGGGAAGGCACAGATACGCAGTATTTT.

This clone has a single count. The chain combines TRBV29-1 with TRBJ1-1; D is possibly TRBD1 (5 bases). The CDR3 runs 12 residues. Germline V gene data show CDR1 as SQVTM and CDR2 as ANQGSEA. Trimming removed 2 bases from V and 5 bases from J, with 9 bases in between. The CDR3 here is CSVEQGATEAFF. The CDR3 DNA reads TGCAGCGTTGAACAGGGTGCGACTGAAGCTTTCTTT.

The chain combines TRBV28 with TRBJ1-1; 10 bases map to TRBD1. The trim removed 3 bases at V and 5 bases at J, leaving 6 bases unmatched. In germline, CDR1 is MDHEN, CDR2 SYDVKM. The CDR3 runs 15 residues. DNA for the CDR3: TGTGCCAGCAGTTTGACAGGGGGCGCGGGAACTGAAGCTTTCTTT. Translation gives CASSLTGGAGTEAFF.